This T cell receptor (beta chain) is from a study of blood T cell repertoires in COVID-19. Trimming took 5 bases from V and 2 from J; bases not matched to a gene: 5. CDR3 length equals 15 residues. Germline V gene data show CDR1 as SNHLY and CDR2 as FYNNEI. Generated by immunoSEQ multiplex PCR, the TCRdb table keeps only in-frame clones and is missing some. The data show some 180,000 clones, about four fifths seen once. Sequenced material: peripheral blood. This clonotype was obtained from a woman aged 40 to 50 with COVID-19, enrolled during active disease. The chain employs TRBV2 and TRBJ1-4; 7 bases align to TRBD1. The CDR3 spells CASSRLQGTNEKLFF. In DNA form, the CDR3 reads TGTGCCAGCAGTCGATTACAGGGGACTAATGAAAAACTGTTTTTT.